The subject of this entry is one T cell receptor (beta chain). The data were obtained in a study of PD-1 blockade in mismatch repair-deficient tumors. Germline V gene lookup returns CDR1 SGHAT and CDR2 FQNNGV. Trimming left V 2 bases short and J 0 bases short, with 7 bases between. The CDR3 is 15 residues long. The repertoire was sequenced with immunoSEQ multiplex PCR; TCRdb's copy has only in-frame clones and lacks some. The sample shows about 16,000 clones, approximately 81% of them seen only once. All patients were mismatch repair deficient, assessed by either PCR or immunohistochemistry. TCRs were sequenced from a few patients responding to pembrolizumab.

Source: PBMCs, taken before pembrolizumab treatment. The TCR originated in an adult with mismatch repair-deficient cancer. The gene calls are TRBV11-2 and TRBJ2-2, with no clear D. CDR3 sequence: CASSLRMTNTGELFF. CDR3 nucleotide sequence: TGTGCCAGCAGCTTAAGGATGACGAACACCGGGGAGCTGTTTTTT. Looking up the rest from reference TRBV11-2 and TRBJ2-2 gives the full variable domain: EAGVAQSPRYKIIEKRQSVAFWCNPISGHATLYWYQQILGQGPKLLIQFQNNGVVDDSQLPKDRFSAERLKGVDSTLKIQPAKLEDSAVYLCASSLRMTNTGELFFGEGSRLTVL.